Sequencing of this TCR beta chain was carried out in a study of Ad26.COV2.S vaccination and SARS-CoV-2 variants. Some clones are missing from TCRdb's copy, which holds only in-frame ones; the method was immunoSEQ multiplex PCR. The sample has fewer than 400,000 clones, roughly 90% seen once. The germline V gene has CDR1 LNHDA and CDR2 SQIVND (reference sequence). The CDR3 contains 16 residues. Trimming pared 4 bases from V and 9 bases from J, leaving 22 bases between. Noted treatment: some 20 received Ad26.COV2.S at low or high dose, single or two shots; roughly 5 received placebo; per-sample allocation not given. Collection of the samples took place on day 63 after the first injection of vaccine or placebo.

The chain uses TRBV19 and TRBJ1-5; maybe TRBD1 (6 bases). This TCR was sampled from a person aged 18-60 years who received the Ad26.COV2.S COVID-19 vaccine or a placebo. The sequencing used peripheral blood, collected in a trial of Ad26.COV2.S vaccine versus placebo. The chain's CDR3 is CASSTRRGQGNGPQHF. DNA of the CDR3: TGTGCCAGTAGTACTCGCAGGGGCCAAGGGAACGGGCCCCAGCATTTT.